This entry concerns a single T cell receptor (beta chain). The protocol was immunoSEQ multiplex PCR, while the TCRdb copy is restricted to in-frame clones and leaves out a portion. The data hold roughly 56,000 clones, with roughly 90% observed a single time. The ends lost 6 bases at V and 0 bases at J; junction bases unmatched: 9. The CDR3 has 17 amino acids. CDR1 is LNHDA, CDR2 SQIVND, per germline (reference sequence). The donors were members of the validation cohort, which comprised about 120 subjects and was separate from the first cohort of roughly 700 subjects. The data derive from a study of cytomegalovirus exposure and HLA in healthy donors.

Sequenced sample: PBMCs. The V call is TRBV19, the J call TRBJ2-4; 9 nucleotides line up with TRBD1. This TCR derives from a woman between 25 and 40 years old in good health and CMV-seronegative. The CDR3 spells CASRWTGEILAKNIQYF. CDR3 DNA: TGTGCCAGTAGGTGGACAGGGGAGATACTAGCCAAAAACATTCAGTACTTC.